This is a list of T cell receptor beta chains from one sample in a study of control samples from healthy donors and cancer patients. Data came from immunoSEQ multiplex PCR; TCRdb stores just in-frame clones and leaves some out. The repertoire has approximately 100,000 clones, 75% to 95% of them found once; the top ten carry roughly 4%. Input material: blood. These receptors all come from a human donor in good health. The donor label of this sample is uncertain. The CDR3 runs from the conserved cysteine through the conserved F or W. The D gene is left open where the match is weak. Rows may omit the clone size; those that give it use once, few, many or a size class.

CDR3 DNA	CDR3 protein	V gene	J gene	D gene	clone size
TGTGCCAGCAGCCCCTCCGAGGCCTTGGAGGCTTTCTTT	CASSPSEALEAFF	TRBV7-9	TRBJ1-1	.	.
TGTGCCAGTAGTATGTCGGGACAGGGACGGTATCAGCCCCAGCATTTT	CASSMSGQGRYQPQHF	TRBV19	TRBJ1-5	TRBD1	.
TGCAGTGCTACCCAGCAGAATACGCAGTATTTT	CSATQQNTQYF	TRBV20-1	TRBJ2-3	.	.
TGTGCCAGCAGCGCCCTTCCTGACGGACTGAACACTGAAGCTTTCTTT	CASSALPDGLNTEAFF	TRBV9	TRBJ1-1	.	.
TGTGCCAGCATTTTATGGGGGGGTTTAGGTGGCTACACCTTC	CASILWGGLGGYTF	TRBV5-6	TRBJ1-2	.	.
TGCGCCAGCAGGGAAGGAAAGTCCTACGAGCAGTACTTC	CASREGKSYEQYF	TRBV5-1	TRBJ2-7	.	.
TGTGCCAGCAGGGAGAGACCGAACACCGGGGAGCTGTTTTTT	CASRERPNTGELFF	TRBV2	TRBJ2-2	.	once
TGTGCCAGCAGTAACAGGGTTCCGGACACCCCTGAAGCTTTCTTT	CASSNRVPDTPEAFF	TRBV6-6	TRBJ1-1	.	.
TGTGCCAGCAGCTACGGACAGTCACTCAATCAGCCCCAGCATTTT	CASSYGQSLNQPQHF	TRBV28	TRBJ1-5	.	.
TGTGCCAGCAGCTTAAACACTAATGAAAAACTGTTTTTT	CASSLNTNEKLFF	TRBV7-9	TRBJ1-4	.	.
TGTGCCAGCAGCCGGATTCCGACTAGCGGGGGAACAGATACGCAGTATTTT	CASSRIPTSGGTDTQYF	TRBV9	TRBJ2-3	TRBD2	.
TGCAGTGCTAGTCCCCTTAGCGGGGGGGGGTTCGAGCAGTACTTC	CSASPLSGGGFEQYF	TRBV20-1	TRBJ2-7	TRBD2	.
TGTGCCGGTGACAGGGATGTCATCAATGAGCAGTTCTTC	CAGDRDVINEQFF	TRBV7-2	TRBJ2-1	TRBD1	.
TGTGCCATCAACGACAGGGAGGTCACTGAAGCTTTCTTT	CAINDREVTEAFF	TRBV10-3	TRBJ1-1	TRBD1	.
TGCGCCAGCAGCTTGGGGGGAGTAAGCTCTGGAAACACCATATATTTT	CASSLGGVSSGNTIYF	TRBV5-1	TRBJ1-3	.	.
TGCGCCAGCAGCTTTCAGGGGGACTATGGCTACACCTTC	CASSFQGDYGYTF	TRBV5-1	TRBJ1-2	TRBD1	.
TGTGCCAGCAGCGAAGGACAGGGGTCATATGGCTACACCTTC	CASSEGQGSYGYTF	TRBV9	TRBJ1-2	TRBD1	.
TGCGCCAGCAGCACGAACACCGGGGAGCTGTTTTTT	CASSTNTGELFF	TRBV5-1	TRBJ2-2	.	.
TGTGCCAGCAGCCAAGTTGGGAGTCAATGGGATGAAGCTTTCTTT	CASSQVGSQWDEAFF	TRBV3-1/TRBV3-2	TRBJ1-1	.	.
TGTGCCAGCAGTGAGTGGTCTCATCCTTCCTATGGCTACACCTTC	CASSEWSHPSYGYTF	TRBV2	TRBJ1-2	.	.
TGCGCCAACCATCATCGGGGGGCAGGGGGCCATACTGAAGCTTTCTTT	CANHHRGAGGHTEAFF	TRBV10-2	TRBJ1-1	TRBD1	.
TGCGCCAGCAGCCAAGGTGGACAGGGGGCCTTCTATGGCTACACCTTC	CASSQGGQGAFYGYTF	TRBV4-3	TRBJ1-2	TRBD1	.
TGTGCCAGCAGGCCCACGGGGCAGGGGGGTCAGCCCCAGCATTTT	CASRPTGQGGQPQHF	TRBV6-5	TRBJ1-5	TRBD1	.
TGTGCCAGTTCATCAGGGGGCACAGATACGCAGTATTTT	CASSSGGTDTQYF	TRBV27	TRBJ2-3	.	.
TGTGCCAGCAGCTTGGGGCAGGTACCAACTAATGAAAAACTGTTTTTT	CASSLGQVPTNEKLFF	TRBV5-6	TRBJ1-4	.	once
TGTGCCAGTAGTATTCCGGGACGGAAGAACCACGAGCAGTACTTC	CASSIPGRKNHEQYF	TRBV19	TRBJ2-7	.	.
TGTGCCAGCAGCTTCTCCAACACTGAAGCTTTCTTT	CASSFSNTEAFF	TRBV7-9	TRBJ1-1	.	.
TGTGCCAGCAGACGGGGGACAGTTCGTTCACCCCTCCACTTT	CASRRGTVRSPLHF	TRBV6-5	TRBJ1-6	TRBD1	.
TGTGCCAGTAGTATATCGGCGGGGCAATCTTACGAGCAGTACTTC	CASSISAGQSYEQYF	TRBV19	TRBJ2-7	.	.
TGTGCCAGCTCGGGTTTTGGCGGGGCCTACGAGCAGTACTTC	CASSGFGGAYEQYF	TRBV6-5	TRBJ2-7	.	.
TGTGCCAGCAGTTTATTAAGGACGGATAACTATGGCTACACCTTC	CASSLLRTDNYGYTF	TRBV28	TRBJ1-2	.	.
TGTGCCATCCAAACGGCACAGGGGAGGACAGATACGCAGTATTTT	CAIQTAQGRTDTQYF	TRBV10-3	TRBJ2-3	.	.
TGTGCCTGGAGAGACTGGGAAAGCACAGATACGCAGTATTTT	CAWRDWESTDTQYF	TRBV30	TRBJ2-3	.	.
TGTGCCACCCCAAAGGCGCCAGGGGAAAGGGAGCCCCAGCATTTT	CATPKAPGEREPQHF	TRBV28	TRBJ1-5	.	.
TGTGCCAGCAAAGAGACAGGAAATTCACCCCTCCACTTT	CASKETGNSPLHF	TRBV6-5	TRBJ1-6	.	.
TGTGCCTGGAGCGAAGTTCAGGGGGCCGGTGACTACACCTTC	CAWSEVQGAGDYTF	TRBV30	TRBJ1-2	TRBD1	.
TGTGCCAGCAGCCCGGGAACACAGGGTGGGGTAACCTACGAGCAGTACTTC	CASSPGTQGGVTYEQYF	TRBV9	TRBJ2-7	.	.
TGTGCCACCAGCGACGGGAATTCACCCCTCCACTTT	CATSDGNSPLHF	TRBV24-1	TRBJ1-6	.	.
TGTGCCAGTAGAGTGAAAGGACAGCCCCAGCATTTT	CASRVKGQPQHF	TRBV19	TRBJ1-5	.	.
TGTGCCAGCAGCCAAGGCCACCTCTCCTACAATGAGCAGTTCTTC	CASSQGHLSYNEQFF	TRBV5-4	TRBJ2-1	.	.
TGTGCCAGCAGCTTAGGGTGGGGAGGTGGAAACACCATATATTTT	CASSLGWGGGNTIYF	TRBV7-8	TRBJ1-3	.	.
TGTGCCAGCAGCCCCTACGTGGGGGTTAGGAATGAGCAGTTCTTC	CASSPYVGVRNEQFF	TRBV7-3	TRBJ2-1	.	.
TGTGCCAGCTCGACTAGCGGGGGGCCGAGCTCCTACGAGCAGTACTTC	CASSTSGGPSSYEQYF	TRBV19	TRBJ2-7	TRBD2	once
TGTGCCTGGAGCTCCAAGACAGTACTGTCTCAGCCCCAGCATTTT	CAWSSKTVLSQPQHF	TRBV30	TRBJ1-5	.	.
TGTGCCAGCAGCTTGGCCCCTTCCAGTCAGCCCCAGCATTTT	CASSLAPSSQPQHF	TRBV7-8	TRBJ1-5	.	.
TGTGCCAGCAGCTTGACAGGGGTCGACCGGATACTTAATGAAAAACTGTTTTTT	CASSLTGVDRILNEKLFF	TRBV7-9	TRBJ1-4	TRBD1	.
TGTGCCAGCGCCAGACAAGGGGGTAGAGAGACCCAGTACTTC	CASARQGGRETQYF	TRBV6-5	TRBJ2-5	.	.
TGTGCCAGTAGTACTCCAGCTATAACTTACACTGAAGCTTTCTTT	CASSTPAITYTEAFF	TRBV19	TRBJ1-1	.	.
TGTGCCAGCAGCCAAAAAAGGGGTGGCTACACCTTC	CASSQKRGGYTF	TRBV3-1/TRBV3-2	TRBJ1-2	.	.
TGTGCCAGCTCACCATTGCTTAAAAGGGGGCTCGAGGTTGATGGCTACACCTTC	CASSPLLKRGLEVDGYTF	TRBV18	TRBJ1-2	TRBD1	.
TGTGCCAGCAGACCCGGGACAGGGTTTGCCGGGGAGCTGTTTTTT	CASRPGTGFAGELFF	TRBV6-5	TRBJ2-2	TRBD1	once